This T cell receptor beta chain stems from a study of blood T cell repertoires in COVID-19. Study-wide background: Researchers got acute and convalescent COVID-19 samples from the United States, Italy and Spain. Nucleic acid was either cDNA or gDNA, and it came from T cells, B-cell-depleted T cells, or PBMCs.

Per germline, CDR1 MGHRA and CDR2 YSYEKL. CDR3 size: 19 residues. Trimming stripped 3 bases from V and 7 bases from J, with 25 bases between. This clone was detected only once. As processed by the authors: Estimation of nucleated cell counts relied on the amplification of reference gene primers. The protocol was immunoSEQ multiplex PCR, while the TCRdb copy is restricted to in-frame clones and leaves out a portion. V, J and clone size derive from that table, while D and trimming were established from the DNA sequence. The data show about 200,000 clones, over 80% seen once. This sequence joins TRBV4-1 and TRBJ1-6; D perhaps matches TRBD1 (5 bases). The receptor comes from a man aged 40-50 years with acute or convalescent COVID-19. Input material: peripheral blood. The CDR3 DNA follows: TGCGCCAGCAGCCAGTCAATGGTCCACGGGGGGGGTCGGAATTCACCCCTCCACTTT. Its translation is CASSQSMVHGGGRNSPLHF.